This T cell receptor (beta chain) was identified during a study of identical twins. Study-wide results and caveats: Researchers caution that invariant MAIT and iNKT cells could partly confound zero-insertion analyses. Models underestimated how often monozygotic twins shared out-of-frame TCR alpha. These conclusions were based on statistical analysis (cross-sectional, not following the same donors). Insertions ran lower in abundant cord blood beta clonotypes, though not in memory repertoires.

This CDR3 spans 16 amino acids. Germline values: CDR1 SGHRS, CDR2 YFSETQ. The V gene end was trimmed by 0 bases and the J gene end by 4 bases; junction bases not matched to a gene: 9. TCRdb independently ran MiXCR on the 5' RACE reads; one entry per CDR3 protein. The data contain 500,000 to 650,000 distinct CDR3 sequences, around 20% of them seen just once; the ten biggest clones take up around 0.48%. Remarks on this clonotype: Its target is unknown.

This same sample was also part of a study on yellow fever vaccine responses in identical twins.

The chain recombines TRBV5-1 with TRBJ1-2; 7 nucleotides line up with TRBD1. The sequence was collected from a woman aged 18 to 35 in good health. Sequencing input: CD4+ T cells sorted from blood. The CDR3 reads CASSLAWDSPIYGYTF. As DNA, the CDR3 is TGCGCCAGCAGCTTGGCCTGGGACAGCCCCATCTATGGCTACACCTTC.